The 22 T cell receptor beta chains in this list originate from one sample, sequenced in a study of blood T cell repertoires in COVID-19 (dated by TCRdb to the early 2020s). Library preparation was by the immunoSEQ multiplex PCR assay. Drawn from immuneACCESS, this table holds only the in-frame rearrangements with V and J called that TCRdb kept. Clones are partly lost; checked studies trace under half to an unresolved V gene and leave the rest unexplained. The table for this sample lists roughly 130,000 clones; more than 70% of them were counted only once. The ten largest make up approximately 3.3% of the sample. Sample: peripheral blood. The receptors derive from a woman aged 60-75 years with acute or convalescent COVID-19.

CDR3 in DNA: TGTGCCAGTAGCAAGAGACTAGCGGGAGTCAACACCGGGGAGCTGTTTTTT. Translation gives CASSKRLAGVNTGELFF. The chain employs TRBV19 and TRBJ2-2; 12 bases fit TRBD2. The ends lost 6 bases at V and 2 bases at J; junction bases unmatched: 7. CDR3 size: 17 residues. Germline lookup yields CDR1 LNHDA and CDR2 SQIVND (reference sequence). The full variable domain, with the rest looked up from reference TRBV19 and TRBJ2-2, is DGGITQSPKYLFRKEGQNVTLSCEQNLNHDAMYWYRQDPGQGLRLIYYSQIVNDFQKGDIAEGYSVSREKKESFPLTVTSAQKNPTAFYLCASSKRLAGVNTGELFFGEGSRLTVL.

This rearrangement joins TRBV27 to TRBJ1-1; D ambiguous. Germline CDR1 reads MNHEY; CDR2 reads SMNVEV (reference sequence). Trimming removed 8 bases from V and 4 bases from J, with 17 bases in between. The CDR3 covers 14 residues. The CDR3 nucleotides are TGTGCCAGCGCAACTGGGGAGGGAGTCACTGAAGCTTTCTTT. Its translation is CASATGEGVTEAFF.

This rearrangement joins TRBV5-1 to TRBJ2-1; 13 bases match TRBD2. The CDR3 totals 16 residues. With 0 bases clipped from V and 6 bases from J, the junction kept 3 bases outside the gene matches. CDR1 and CDR2 (germline): SGHRS, YFSETQ. The CDR3 here is CASSLAGTSGVNEQFF. The DNA for the CDR3 is TGCGCCAGCAGCTTGGCCGGGACTAGCGGGGTCAATGAGCAGTTCTTC. Combining the CDR3 with reference TRBV5-1 and TRBJ2-1 gives the whole variable domain KAGVTQTPRYLIKTRGQQVTLSCSPISGHRSVSWYQQTPGQGLQFLFEYFSETQRNKGNFPGRFSGRQFSNSRSEMNVSTLELGDSALYLCASSLAGTSGVNEQFFGPGTRLTVL.

This chain links TRBV6-6 with TRBJ1-4; the D gene is possibly TRBD1 (6 bases). The CDR3 spans 15 residues. Germline V gives CDR1 MNHNY, CDR2 SVGAGI (reference sequence). Trimming removed 8 bases at V and 0 bases at J, with 13 bases between. Here the CDR3 DNA reads TGTGCCAGCCAACCCTCAGGGGCAACTAATGAAAAACTGTTTTTT. Its protein is CASQPSGATNEKLFF.

The chain is built from TRBV4-1 and TRBJ2-2; 8 bases align to TRBD2. This CDR3 contains 16 residues. V trimming: 2 bases; J trimming: 4 bases; junction bases outside the gene matches: 6. Germline V lookup: CDR1 MGHRA, CDR2 YSYEKL. The CDR3 sequence: CASSQSGGIGTGELFF. CDR3 DNA sequence: TGCGCCAGCAGCCAATCGGGAGGGATAGGCACCGGGGAGCTGTTTTTT.

The CDR3 region is CASSSGINNQPQHF. The CDR3, as DNA: TGTGCCAGCAGCTCCGGGATTAACAATCAGCCCCAGCATTTT. V is TRBV6-5 and J is TRBJ1-5, with D uncertain. Trimming left V 6 bases short and J 3 bases short, with 12 bases between. The CDR3 loop spans 14 amino acids. Germline V gene lookup returns CDR1 MNHEY and CDR2 SVGAGI.

The chain couples TRBV3-1 (or the pseudogene TRBV3-2) to TRBJ2-5, with D perhaps matching TRBD2 (5 bases). This CDR3 contains 15 residues. Trimming took off 1 base at V and 5 bases at J, with 14 bases between the two ends. Germline V gene sequence: CDR1 LGHDT, CDR2 YNNKEL (reference sequence). CDR3 coding DNA: TGTGCCAGCAGCCAAGGGGCTAGCAACGTGGAGACCCAGTACTTC. This codes for CASSQGASNVETQYF.

The rearrangement links TRBV5-1 to TRBJ2-3, with 7 bases that match TRBD1. The ends lost 1 base at V and 4 bases at J; junction bases unmatched: 9. The CDR3 has 16 residues. The germline CDR1 and CDR2 sequences are SGHRS and YFSETQ. The CDR3 is CASSLISRGKADTQYF. DNA for the CDR3: TGCGCCAGCAGCTTGATCTCCAGGGGGAAGGCAGATACGCAGTATTTT.

The sample holds a few counts of this clone. The chain couples TRBV15 to TRBJ2-1; no definite D call. V lost 0 bases and J lost 5, with 17 bases in between. CDR1 is LNHNV and CDR2 is YYDKDF in the germline V gene (reference sequence). The CDR3 loop spans 17 amino acids. The CDR3 sequence: CATSRDRRATTNNEQFF. CDR3 in DNA: TGTGCCACCAGCAGAGATCGTCGAGCCACCACTAACAATGAGCAGTTCTTC.

The rearrangement joins TRBV18 to TRBJ2-1; 10 bases fit TRBD2. With V trimmed by 3 bases and J by 5 bases, 7 bases remained unmatched. The CDR3 has 16 amino acids. Per germline, CDR1 KGHSH and CDR2 LQKENI. The CDR3 protein is CASSPLPSGRDNEQFF. DNA for the CDR3: TGTGCCAGCTCACCGCTCCCCAGCGGGAGGGACAATGAGCAGTTCTTC.

V and J are TRBV19 and TRBJ2-5, with 13 bases matching TRBD2. The CDR3 consists of 15 residues. CDR1 and CDR2 from the germline V gene are LNHDA and SQIVND (reference sequence). After removal of 5 bases from V and 5 bases from J, the junction contained 5 bases not matched to a gene. DNA for the CDR3: TGTGCCAGTAGTTCCGGGACTAGCGGGACGGAGACCCAGTACTTC. Translation gives CASSSGTSGTETQYF.

The chain employs TRBV29-1 and TRBJ1-2; 7 bases align to TRBD1. Losses at the gene ends were 3 bases for V and 8 bases for J; bases not matched to a gene: 3. CDR3 length equals 11 residues. Germline V gives CDR1 SQVTM, CDR2 ANQGSEA. The CDR3 protein is CSVDQGVGYTF. CDR3 sequence (DNA): TGCAGCGTTGACCAGGGGGTAGGCTACACCTTC. Using reference TRBV29-1 and TRBJ1-2 for the parts outside the CDR3, the full variable domain is SAVISQKPSRDICQRGTSLTIQCQVDSQVTMMFWYRQQPGQSLTLIATANQGSEATYESGFVIDKFPISRPNLTFSTLTVSNMSPEDSSIYLCSVDQGVGYTFGSGTRLTVV.

The J gene is TRBJ1-5, the V gene TRBV6-6; 7 nucleotides align to TRBD1. CDR3 length equals 13 residues. Trimming took 7 bases from V and 6 from J; bases not matched to a gene: 6. The V gene's germline CDR1 is MNHNY and CDR2 SVGAGI (reference sequence). The CDR3 bases are TGTGCCAGCAACTTCGACAGGGTTCAGCCCCAGCATTTT. It specifies CASNFDRVQPQHF.

Only one count was recorded for this clone. The chain links TRBV20-1 to TRBJ2-1; no reliable D call. The CDR3 consists of 11 residues. Germline-derived CDR1 and CDR2 are DFQATT and SNEGSKA (reference sequence). V lost 0 bases to trimming and J lost 6 bases, with 3 bases between them. In DNA, the CDR3 is TGCAGTGCTAGAGACATCAATGAGCAGTTCTTC. It yields the protein CSARDINEQFF.

The chain combines TRBV20-1 with TRBJ2-1, with 11 bases that match TRBD2. This CDR3 has 15 amino acids. CDR1 and CDR2 (germline): DFQATT, SNEGSKA (reference sequence). The trim removed 3 bases at V and 3 bases at J, leaving 4 bases unmatched. The CDR3 coding sequence is TGCAGTGCTAGTCTACTAGCGGGGGACTACAATGAGCAGTTCTTC. This codes for CSASLLAGDYNEQFF.

The rearrangement uses TRBV5-1 and TRBJ2-3; TRBD2 matches at 11 bases. Germline-derived CDR1 and CDR2 are SGHRS and YFSETQ. V was pared by 4 bases and J by 2 bases, with 6 bases of the junction left unmatched. The CDR3 is made up of 16 amino acids. The CDR3 here is CASSPLAGGFTDTQYF. CDR3 nucleotide sequence: TGCGCCAGCAGCCCGCTAGCGGGAGGATTCACAGATACGCAGTATTTT. The whole variable domain, remainder taken from reference TRBV5-1 and TRBJ2-3, is KAGVTQTPRYLIKTRGQQVTLSCSPISGHRSVSWYQQTPGQGLQFLFEYFSETQRNKGNFPGRFSGRQFSNSRSEMNVSTLELGDSALYLCASSPLAGGFTDTQYFGPGTRLTVL.

This clone has just one count. J is TRBJ2-7 and V is TRBV18; D unresolved. Trimming removed 2 bases from V and 1 base from J, with 12 bases in between. This CDR3 contains 15 residues. Looked up from germline, CDR1 is KGHSH and CDR2 is LQKENI. The CDR3 region is CASSPVPEASYEQYF. In DNA, the CDR3 is TGTGCCAGCTCACCAGTCCCGGAAGCGTCCTACGAGCAGTACTTC.

The chain has TRBV19 and TRBJ1-1, with TRBD1 as a possible D gene (6 bases). V was trimmed by 2 bases and J by 5 bases, leaving 12 bases between them. The length of the CDR3 is 14 residues. Germline assignment: CDR1 LNHDA and CDR2 SQIVND (reference sequence). The CDR3 nucleotides read TGTGCCAGTAGTATAAACTCAGGGGAGACTGAAGCTTTCTTT. It specifies CASSINSGETEAFF.

The CDR3 nucleotides read TGTGCCAGTGCCGGGACAGGGCACTACAATGAGCAGTTCTTC. The encoded protein is CASAGTGHYNEQFF. The chain recombines TRBV28 with TRBJ2-1, with 9 bases identical to TRBD1. This CDR3 is 14 amino acids long. With V trimmed by 9 bases and J by 3 bases, 6 bases remained unmatched. Germline CDR1 and CDR2: MDHEN and SYDVKM.

The genes are TRBV4-1 and TRBJ2-1; 7 bases fit TRBD2. CDR1 and CDR2 from the germline V gene are MGHRA and YSYEKL. There are 14 residues in the CDR3. V was pared by 4 bases and J by 6 bases, with 6 bases of the junction left unmatched. CDR3 in amino acids: CASSLGTIPNEQFF. The CDR3, as DNA: TGCGCCAGCAGCCTAGGGACTATTCCCAATGAGCAGTTCTTC.

V and J are TRBV3-1 (or the pseudogene TRBV3-2) and TRBJ1-2; D might be TRBD1 (6 bases). The CDR3 runs to 15 residues. CDR1 and CDR2 from the germline V gene are LGHDT and YNNKEL (reference sequence). Trimming removed 1 base from V and 5 bases from J, with 14 bases in between. CDR3 amino acids: CASSQARIRGYGYTF. The CDR3 coding sequence is TGTGCCAGCAGCCAAGCCCGAATCAGGGGTTATGGCTACACCTTC.

V is TRBV5-1 and J is TRBJ2-3; TRBD2 aligns across 7 bases. The CDR3 loop spans 16 amino acids. Germline V lookup: CDR1 SGHRS, CDR2 YFSETQ. V shed 2 bases, J shed 2 bases, and the junction held 8 bases outside the gene matches. The CDR3 DNA sequence: TGCGCCAGCAGCTTCGTTGGGGGAGGGACCACAGATACGCAGTATTTT. It encodes CASSFVGGGTTDTQYF.